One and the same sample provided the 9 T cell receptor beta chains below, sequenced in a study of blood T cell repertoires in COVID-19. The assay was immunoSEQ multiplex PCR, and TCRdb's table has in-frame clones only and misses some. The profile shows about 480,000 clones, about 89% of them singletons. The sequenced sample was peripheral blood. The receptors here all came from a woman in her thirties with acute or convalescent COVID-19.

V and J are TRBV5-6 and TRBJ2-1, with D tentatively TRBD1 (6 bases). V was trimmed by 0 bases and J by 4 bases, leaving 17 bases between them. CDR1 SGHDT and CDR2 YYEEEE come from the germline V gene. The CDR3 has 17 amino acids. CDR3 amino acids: CASSLVAGRGAYNEQFF. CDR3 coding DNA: TGTGCCAGCAGCTTGGTCGCTGGCAGGGGAGCTTACAATGAGCAGTTCTTC.

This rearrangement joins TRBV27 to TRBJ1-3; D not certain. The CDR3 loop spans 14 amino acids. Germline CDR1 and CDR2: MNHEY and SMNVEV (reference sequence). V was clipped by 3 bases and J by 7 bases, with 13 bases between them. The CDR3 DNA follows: TGTGCCAGCAGTTTCAGTGTGAGCGGGAACACCATATATTTT. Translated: CASSFSVSGNTIYF.

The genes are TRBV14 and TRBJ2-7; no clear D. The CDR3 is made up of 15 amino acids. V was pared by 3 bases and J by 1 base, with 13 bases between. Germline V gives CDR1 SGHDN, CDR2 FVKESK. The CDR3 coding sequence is TGTGCCAGCAGCCAGGGCTACGTTCCTTCCTACGAGCAGTACTTC. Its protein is CASSQGYVPSYEQYF. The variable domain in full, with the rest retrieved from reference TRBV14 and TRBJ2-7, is EAGVTQFPSHSVIEKGQTVTLRCDPISGHDNLYWYRRVMGKEIKFLLHFVKESKQDESGMPNNRFLAERTGGTYSTLKVQPAELEDSGVYFCASSQGYVPSYEQYFGPGTRLTVT.

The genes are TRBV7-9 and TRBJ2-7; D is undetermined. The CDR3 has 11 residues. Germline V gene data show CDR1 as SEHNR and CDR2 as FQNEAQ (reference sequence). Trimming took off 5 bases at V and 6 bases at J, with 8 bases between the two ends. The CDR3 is CASSLSGEQYF. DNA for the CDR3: TGTGCCAGCAGCCTCTCGGGCGAGCAGTACTTC. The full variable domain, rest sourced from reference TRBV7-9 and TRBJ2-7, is DTGVSQNPRHKITKRGQNVTFRCDPISEHNRLYWYRQTLGQGPEFLTYFQNEAQLEKSRLLSDRFSAERPKGSFSTLEIQRTEQGDSAMYLCASSLSGEQYFGPGTRLTVT.

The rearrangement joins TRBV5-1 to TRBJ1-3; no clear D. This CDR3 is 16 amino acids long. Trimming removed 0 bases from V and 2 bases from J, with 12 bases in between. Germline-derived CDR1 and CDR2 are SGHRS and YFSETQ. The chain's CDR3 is CASSLAEGRAGNTIYF. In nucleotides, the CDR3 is TGCGCCAGCAGCTTGGCTGAGGGTAGGGCTGGAAACACCATATATTTT.

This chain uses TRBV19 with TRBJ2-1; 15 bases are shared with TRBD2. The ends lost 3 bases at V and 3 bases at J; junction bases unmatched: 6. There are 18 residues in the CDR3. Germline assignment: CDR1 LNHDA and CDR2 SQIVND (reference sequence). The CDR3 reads CASSIRTSGGAFYNEQFF. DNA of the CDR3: TGTGCCAGTAGTATTCGGACTAGCGGGGGGGCGTTCTACAATGAGCAGTTCTTC.

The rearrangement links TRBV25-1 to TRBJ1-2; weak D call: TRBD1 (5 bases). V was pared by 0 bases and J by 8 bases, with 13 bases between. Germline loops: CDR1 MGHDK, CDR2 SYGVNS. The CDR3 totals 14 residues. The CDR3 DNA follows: TGTGCCAGCAGTGAATATGCGGGGGTAAACGGCTACACCTTC. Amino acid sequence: CASSEYAGVNGYTF.

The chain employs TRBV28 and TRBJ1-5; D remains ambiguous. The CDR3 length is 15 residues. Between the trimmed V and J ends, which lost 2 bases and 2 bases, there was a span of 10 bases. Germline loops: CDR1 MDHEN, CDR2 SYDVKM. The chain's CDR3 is CASSLLTGGNQPQHF. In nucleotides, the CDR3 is TGTGCCAGCAGTTTACTAACGGGTGGCAATCAGCCCCAGCATTTT.

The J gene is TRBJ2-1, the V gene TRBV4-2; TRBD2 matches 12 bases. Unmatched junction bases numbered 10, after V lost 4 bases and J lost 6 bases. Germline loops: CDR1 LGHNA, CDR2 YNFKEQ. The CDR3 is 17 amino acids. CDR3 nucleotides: TGTGCCAGCAGCCTAAGGTACCTAGCGGGGGGGCGCAATGAGCAGTTCTTC. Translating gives CASSLRYLAGGRNEQFF.